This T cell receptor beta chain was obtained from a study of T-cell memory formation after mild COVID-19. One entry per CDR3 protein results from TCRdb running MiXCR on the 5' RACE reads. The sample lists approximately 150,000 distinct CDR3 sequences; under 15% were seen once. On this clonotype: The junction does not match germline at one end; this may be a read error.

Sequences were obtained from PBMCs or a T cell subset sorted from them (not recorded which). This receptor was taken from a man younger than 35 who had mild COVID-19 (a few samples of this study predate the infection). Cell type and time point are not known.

The CDR3 region is CASRRDREGGTEALF. CDR3 nucleotides: TGTGCCAGCAGGAGGGACAGGGAAGGGGGGACTGAAGCTCTCTTT. This chain joins TRBV6-6 and TRBJ1-1, with 9 nucleotides matching TRBD1. CDR3 length equals 15 residues. Germline CDR1 and CDR2: MNHNY and SVGAGI (reference sequence).